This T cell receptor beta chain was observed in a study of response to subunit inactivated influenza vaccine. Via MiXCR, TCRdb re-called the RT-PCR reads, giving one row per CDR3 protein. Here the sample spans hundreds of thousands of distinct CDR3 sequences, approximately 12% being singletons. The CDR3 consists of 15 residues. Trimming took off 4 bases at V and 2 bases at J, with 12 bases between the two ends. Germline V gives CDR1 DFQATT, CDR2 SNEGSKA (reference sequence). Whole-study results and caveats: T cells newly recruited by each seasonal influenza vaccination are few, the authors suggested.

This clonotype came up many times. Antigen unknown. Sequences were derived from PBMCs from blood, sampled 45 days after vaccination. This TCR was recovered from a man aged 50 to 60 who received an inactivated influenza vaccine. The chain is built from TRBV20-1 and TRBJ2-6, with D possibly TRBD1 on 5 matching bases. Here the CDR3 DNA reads TGCAGTGCTAATCAGGGCTCTACTGGGGCCAACGTCCTGACTTTC. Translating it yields CSANQGSTGANVLTF.